This T cell receptor beta chain was captured by sequencing in a study of T cells after yellow fever vaccination. Turning to the study itself: In the case of low-cell-number fractions, SMART-Seq v4 Ultra Low Input was used for preparation.

Study-wide results and caveats: The secondary response was weaker but peaked faster, day 5 versus 15. Re-detected after boosting: most primary clones, approximately 97% of CD4 and 75% to 90% of CD8.

Turning to this clonotype: Its antigen is unidentified.

This CDR3 has 14 amino acids. Germline values: CDR1 SQVTM, CDR2 ANQGSEA. Trimming took off 0 bases at V and 9 bases at J, with 15 bases between the two ends. TCRdb fed the 5' RACE reads into MiXCR, producing one record per CDR3 protein. The sample lists about 430,000 distinct CDR3 sequences, 18% seen once, with roughly a sixth in the top ten. The TCR comes from a young man who received the YFV17D yellow fever vaccine. V gene TRBV29-1 combines with J gene TRBJ2-1; perhaps TRBD2 as D (7 bases). Sequences were derived from PBMCs, sampled before the yellow fever booster vaccination. This chain's CDR3 is CSVEDWRGGGEQFF. In DNA, the CDR3 is TGCAGCGTTGAAGATTGGAGGGGGGGTGGTGAGCAGTTCTTC.